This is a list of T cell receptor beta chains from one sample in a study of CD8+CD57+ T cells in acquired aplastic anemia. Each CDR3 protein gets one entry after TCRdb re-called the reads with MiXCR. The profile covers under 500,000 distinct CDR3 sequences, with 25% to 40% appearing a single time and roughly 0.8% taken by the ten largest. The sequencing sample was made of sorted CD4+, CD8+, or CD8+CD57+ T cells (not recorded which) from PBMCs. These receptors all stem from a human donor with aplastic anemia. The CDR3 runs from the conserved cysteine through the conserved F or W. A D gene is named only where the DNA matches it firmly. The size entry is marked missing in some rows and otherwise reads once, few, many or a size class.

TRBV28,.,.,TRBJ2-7,CATFGGNSYEQYF,TGTGCCACCTTTGGGGGGAACTCCTACGAGCAGTACTTC
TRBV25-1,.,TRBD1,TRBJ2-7,CASTTWDRSYEQYF,TGTGCCAGCACCACCTGGGACAGATCGTACGAGCAGTACTTC
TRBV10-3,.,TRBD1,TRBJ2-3,CANGQGNFPDTQYF,TGTGCCAACGGACAGGGGAATTTCCCAGATACGCAGTATTTT
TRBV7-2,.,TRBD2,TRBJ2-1,CASVAGAYNEQFF,TGTGCCAGCGTAGCGGGAGCCTACAATGAGCAGTTCTTC
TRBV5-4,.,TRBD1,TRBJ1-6,CASSLAKRQGVNSPLHF,TGTGCCAGCAGCTTGGCTAAAAGACAGGGGGTCAATTCACCCCTCCACTTT
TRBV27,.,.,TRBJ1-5,CASRTSRGNQPQHF,TGTGCCAGCAGAACCTCGCGGGGCAATCAGCCCCAGCATTTT
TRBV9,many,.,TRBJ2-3,CASSYSTDTQYF,TGTGCCAGCAGTTATAGCACAGATACGCAGTATTTT
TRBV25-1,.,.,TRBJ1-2,CASSESSGGLVYGYAF,TGTGCCAGCAGTGAATCGTCGGGGGGGTTAGTCTATGGCTACGCCTTC
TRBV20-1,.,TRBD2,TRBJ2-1,CSARDPAGSEDEQFF,TGCAGTGCTAGAGACCCAGCGGGATCTGAGGATGAGCAGTTCTTC
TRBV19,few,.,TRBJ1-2,CASSIEGNYGCTF,TGTGCCAGTAGTATAGAGGGTAACTATGGCTGCACCTTC
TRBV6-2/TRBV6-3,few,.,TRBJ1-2,CASSTTGYGYTF,TGTGCCAGCAGTACGACAGGTTATGGCTACACCTTC
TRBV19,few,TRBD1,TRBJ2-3,CASSIGQGARGTQYF,TGTGCCAGTAGTATAGGGCAGGGGGCGCGTGGTACGCAGTATTTT
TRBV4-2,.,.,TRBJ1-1,CASSPSTVTMNTEAFF,TGTGCCAGCAGCCCCTCGACAGTAACCATGAACACTGAAGCTTTCTTT
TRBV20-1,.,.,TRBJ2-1,CSASRELFSSYNEQFF,TGCAGTGCTAGCAGGGAGCTCTTTAGCTCCTACAATGAGCAGTTCTTC
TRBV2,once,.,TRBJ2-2,CASSFVIGSTGELFF,TGTGCCAGCAGTTTCGTAATTGGGAGCACCGGGGAGCTGTTTTTT
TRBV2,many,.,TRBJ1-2,CASSEEEGRSSYGYTF,TGTGCCAGCAGTGAAGAAGAAGGCAGGTCGTCCTATGGCTACACCTTC
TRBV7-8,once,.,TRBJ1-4,CASNPRQATNEKLFF,TGTGCCAGCAACCCCCGACAGGCGACTAATGAAAAACTGTTTTTT
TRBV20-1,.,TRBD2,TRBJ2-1,CSARDGLAGGREQFF,TGCAGTGCTAGAGATGGGCTAGCGGGAGGAAGGGAGCAGTTCTTC
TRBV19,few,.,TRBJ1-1,CASDTGHTEAFF,TGTGCCAGTGACACGGGACACACTGAAGCTTTCTTT
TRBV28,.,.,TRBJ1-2,CASSFTGPGWGYGYTF,TGTGCCAGCAGTTTTACAGGGCCCGGGTGGGGTTATGGCTACACCTTC
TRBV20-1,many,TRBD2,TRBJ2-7,CSGSGVAGGGEQYF,TGCAGTGGAAGCGGGGTAGCGGGAGGGGGTGAGCAGTACTTC
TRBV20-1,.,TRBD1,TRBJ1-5,CSAPFRQGGAQPQHF,TGCAGTGCTCCCTTCCGACAGGGAGGGGCCCAGCCCCAGCATTTT
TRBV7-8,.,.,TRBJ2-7,CASSLVRGNYEQYF,TGTGCCAGCAGCTTAGTTAGGGGAAACTACGAGCAGTACTTC
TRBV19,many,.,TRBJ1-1,CASGSGGWAEAFF,TGTGCCAGTGGATCAGGTGGCTGGGCCGAAGCTTTCTTT
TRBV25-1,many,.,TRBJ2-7,CASSPRTGRYEQYF,TGTGCCAGCAGTCCCCGGACGGGGAGATACGAGCAGTACTTC
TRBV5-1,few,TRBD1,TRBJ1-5,CASRFGTVGDQPQHF,TGCGCCAGCAGATTCGGGACAGTGGGTGATCAGCCCCAGCATTTT
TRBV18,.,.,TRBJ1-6,CASSPILGIGNSPLHF,TGTGCCAGCTCACCGATCCTGGGGATTGGAAATTCACCCCTCCACTTT
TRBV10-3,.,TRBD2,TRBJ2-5,CASAGLAVQETQYF,TGTGCCAGCGCCGGACTAGCGGTCCAAGAGACCCAGTACTTC
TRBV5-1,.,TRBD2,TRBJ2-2,CASSTTSGTNTGELFF,TGCGCCAGCAGCACCACTAGCGGGACGAACACCGGGGAGCTGTTTTTT
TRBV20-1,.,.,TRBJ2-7,CSRDYEQYF,TGCAGTCGCGACTACGAGCAGTACTTC
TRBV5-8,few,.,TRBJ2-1,CASSNYGAYNEQFF,TGTGCCAGCAGCAACTACGGGGCCTACAATGAGCAGTTCTTC
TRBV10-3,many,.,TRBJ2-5,CAISEVTADTQYF,TGTGCCATCAGTGAGGTGACAGCGGACACCCAGTACTTC
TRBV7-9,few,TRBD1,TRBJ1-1,CASSLSTGITEAFF,TGTGCCAGCAGCTTATCGACAGGGATCACTGAAGCTTTCTTT
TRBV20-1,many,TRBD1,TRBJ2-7,CSGSRDSYEQYF,TGCAGTGGGAGCCGGGACAGCTACGAGCAGTACTTC
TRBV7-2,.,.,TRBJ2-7,CASRGRSGGLGEQYF,TGTGCCAGCAGGGGGAGATCTGGGGGCCTCGGCGAGCAGTACTTC
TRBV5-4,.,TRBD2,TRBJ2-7,CAGSPGGSSYEQYF,TGTGCCGGCAGCCCGGGGGGGTCCTCCTACGAGCAGTACTTC
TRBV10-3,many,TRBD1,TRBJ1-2,CAIREDRTDYGYTF,TGTGCCATCAGGGAGGACAGGACGGACTATGGCTACACCTTC
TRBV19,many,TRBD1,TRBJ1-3,CATRDRPFSGNTIYF,TGTGCCACTCGGGACAGGCCCTTCTCTGGAAACACCATATATTTT
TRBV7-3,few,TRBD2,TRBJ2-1,CASRQSSGWYNEQFF,TGTGCCAGCAGGCAGTCTAGCGGGTGGTACAATGAGCAGTTCTTC
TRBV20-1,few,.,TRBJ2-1,CSAFRNEQFF,TGCAGTGCTTTTAGAAATGAGCAGTTCTTC
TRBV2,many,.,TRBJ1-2,CASSDQDNPWYGYTF,TGTGCCAGCAGTGATCAGGACAACCCGTGGTATGGCTACACCTTC
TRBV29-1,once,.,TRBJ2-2,CSVVQNTGELFF,TGCAGCGTTGTACAGAACACCGGGGAGCTGTTTTTT
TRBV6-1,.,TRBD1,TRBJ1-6,CASRLNRGPDNSPLHF,TGTGCCAGCAGATTAAACAGGGGGCCGGATAATTCACCCCTCCACTTT
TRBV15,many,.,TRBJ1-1,CATSRDALTGEAFF,TGTGCCACCAGCAGAGACGCGCTTACCGGTGAAGCTTTCTTT
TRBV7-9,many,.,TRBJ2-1,CASSQDEDEQFF,TGTGCCAGCTCACAAGACGAGGATGAGCAGTTCTTC